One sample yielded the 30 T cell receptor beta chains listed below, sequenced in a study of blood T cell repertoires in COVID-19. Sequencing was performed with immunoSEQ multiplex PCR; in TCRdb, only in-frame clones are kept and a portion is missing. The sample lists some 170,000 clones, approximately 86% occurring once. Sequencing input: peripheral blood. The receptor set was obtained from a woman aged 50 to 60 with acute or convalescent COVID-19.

CDR3 sequence reads: CATSDFPTGPVEQFF. DNA for the CDR3: TGTGCCACCAGTGATTTCCCGACAGGGCCTGTTGAGCAGTTCTTC. This chain joins TRBV24-1 and TRBJ2-1, with 7 bases identical to TRBD1. The CDR3 totals 15 residues. V shed 1 base and J 9 bases; nucleotides not matched to a gene: 8. Germline V gene data show CDR1 as KGHDR and CDR2 as SFDVKD.

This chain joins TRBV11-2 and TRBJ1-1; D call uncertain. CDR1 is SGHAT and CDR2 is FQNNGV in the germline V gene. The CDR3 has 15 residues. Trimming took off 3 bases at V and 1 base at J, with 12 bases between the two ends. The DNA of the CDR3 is TGTGCCAGCAGCTTGGTCACTGCAGGGAACACTGAAGCTTTCTTT. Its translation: CASSLVTAGNTEAFF.

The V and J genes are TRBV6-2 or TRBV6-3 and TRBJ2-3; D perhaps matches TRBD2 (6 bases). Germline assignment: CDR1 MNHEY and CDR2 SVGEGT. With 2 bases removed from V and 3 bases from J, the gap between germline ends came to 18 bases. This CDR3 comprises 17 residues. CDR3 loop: CASSYALNHGGTDTQYF. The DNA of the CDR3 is TGTGCCAGCAGTTACGCCCTCAATCACGGAGGGACAGATACGCAGTATTTT.

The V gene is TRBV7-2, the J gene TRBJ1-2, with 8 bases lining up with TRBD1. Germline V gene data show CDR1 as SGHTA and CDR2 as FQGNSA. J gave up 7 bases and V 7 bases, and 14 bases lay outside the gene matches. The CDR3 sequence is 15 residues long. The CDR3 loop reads CASTSSPTGEGGYTF. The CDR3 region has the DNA TGTGCCAGCACTAGTAGCCCGACAGGGGAGGGTGGCTACACCTTC.

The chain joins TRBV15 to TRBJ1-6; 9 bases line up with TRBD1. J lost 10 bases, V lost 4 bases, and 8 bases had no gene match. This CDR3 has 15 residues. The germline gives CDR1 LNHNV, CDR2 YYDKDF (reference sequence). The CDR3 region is CATSTRGQGGSPLHF. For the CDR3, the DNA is TGTGCCACCAGCACGAGGGGACAGGGTGGATCACCCCTCCACTTT. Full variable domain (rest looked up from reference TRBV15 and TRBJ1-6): DAMVIQNPRYQVTQFGKPVTLSCSQTLNHNVMYWYQQKSSQAPKLLFHYYDKDFNNEADTPDNFQSRRPNTSFCFLDIRSPGLGDTAMYLCATSTRGQGGSPLHFGNGTRLTVT.

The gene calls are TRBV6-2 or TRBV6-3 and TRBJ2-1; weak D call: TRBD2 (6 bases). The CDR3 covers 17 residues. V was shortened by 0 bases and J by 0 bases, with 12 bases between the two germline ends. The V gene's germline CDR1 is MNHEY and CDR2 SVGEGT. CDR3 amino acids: CASSYSERASSYNEQFF. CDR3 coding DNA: TGTGCCAGCAGTTACTCGGAGCGGGCCAGCTCCTACAATGAGCAGTTCTTC.

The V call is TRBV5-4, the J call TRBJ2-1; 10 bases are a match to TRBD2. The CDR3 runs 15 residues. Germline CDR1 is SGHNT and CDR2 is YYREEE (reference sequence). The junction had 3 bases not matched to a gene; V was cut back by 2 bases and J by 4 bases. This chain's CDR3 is CASSFWTSGYNEQFF. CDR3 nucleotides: TGTGCCAGCAGCTTTTGGACTAGCGGTTACAATGAGCAGTTCTTC.

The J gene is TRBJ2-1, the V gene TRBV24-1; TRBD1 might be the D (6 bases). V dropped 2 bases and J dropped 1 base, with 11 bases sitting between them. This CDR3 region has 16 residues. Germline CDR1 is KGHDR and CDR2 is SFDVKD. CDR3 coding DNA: TGTGCCACCAGTGATTCACAGGGAGTATCCTACAATGAGCAGTTCTTC. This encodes CATSDSQGVSYNEQFF.

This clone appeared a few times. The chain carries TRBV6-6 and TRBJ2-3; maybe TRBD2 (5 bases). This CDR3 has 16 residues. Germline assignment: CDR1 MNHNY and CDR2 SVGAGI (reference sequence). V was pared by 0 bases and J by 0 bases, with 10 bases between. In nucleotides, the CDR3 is TGTGCCAGCAGTTACTCGGGGAGAGCTAGCACAGATACGCAGTATTTT. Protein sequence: CASSYSGRASTDTQYF.

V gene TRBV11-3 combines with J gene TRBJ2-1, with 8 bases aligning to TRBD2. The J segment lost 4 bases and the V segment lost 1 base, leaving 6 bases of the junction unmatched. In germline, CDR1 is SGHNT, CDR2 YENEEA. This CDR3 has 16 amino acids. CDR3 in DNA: TGTGCCAGCAGCTTAGGGGGGCTAGCGGGTTACAATGAGCAGTTCTTC. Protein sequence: CASSLGGLAGYNEQFF.

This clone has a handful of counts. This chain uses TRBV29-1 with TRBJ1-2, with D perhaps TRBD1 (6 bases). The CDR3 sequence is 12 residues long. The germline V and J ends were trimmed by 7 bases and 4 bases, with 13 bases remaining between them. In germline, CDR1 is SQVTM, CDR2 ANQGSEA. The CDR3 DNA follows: TGCAGCGGATACAGGGCTAGCTATGGCTACACCTTC. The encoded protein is CSGYRASYGYTF.

The CDR3, as DNA: TGTGCCACCGAGACTAGCGGGGGATACAATGAGCAGTTCTTC. Translation gives CATETSGGYNEQFF. The V call is TRBV7-9, the J call TRBJ2-1, with 12 nucleotides matching TRBD2. Germline V gene sequence: CDR1 SEHNR, CDR2 FQNEAQ (reference sequence). J gave up 4 bases and V 10 bases, and 5 bases lay outside the gene matches. The CDR3 loop spans 14 amino acids.

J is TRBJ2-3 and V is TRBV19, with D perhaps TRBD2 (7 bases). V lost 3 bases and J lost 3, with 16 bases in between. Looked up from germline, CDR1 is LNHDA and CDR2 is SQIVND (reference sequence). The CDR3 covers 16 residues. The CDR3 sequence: CASSIGRGGRTDTQYF. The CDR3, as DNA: TGTGCCAGTAGTATTGGGAGGGGGGGGCGTACAGATACGCAGTATTTT.

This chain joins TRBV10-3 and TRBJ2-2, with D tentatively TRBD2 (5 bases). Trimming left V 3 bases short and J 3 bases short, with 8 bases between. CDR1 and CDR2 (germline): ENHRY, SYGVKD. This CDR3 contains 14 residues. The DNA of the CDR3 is TGTGCCATCAGTGACACCGGGGACACCGGGGAGCTGTTTTTT. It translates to CAISDTGDTGELFF.

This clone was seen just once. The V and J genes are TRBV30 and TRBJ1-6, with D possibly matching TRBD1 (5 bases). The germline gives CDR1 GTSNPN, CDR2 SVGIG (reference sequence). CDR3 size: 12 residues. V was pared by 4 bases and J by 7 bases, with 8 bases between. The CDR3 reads CAWTGRNSPLHF. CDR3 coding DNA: TGTGCCTGGACAGGGCGGAATTCACCCCTCCACTTT.

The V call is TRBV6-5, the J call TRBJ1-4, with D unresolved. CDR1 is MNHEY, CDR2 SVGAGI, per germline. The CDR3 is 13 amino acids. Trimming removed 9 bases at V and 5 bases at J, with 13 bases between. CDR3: CASEGGRNEKLFF. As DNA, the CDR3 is TGTGCCAGTGAGGGCGGGAGGAATGAAAAACTGTTTTTT.

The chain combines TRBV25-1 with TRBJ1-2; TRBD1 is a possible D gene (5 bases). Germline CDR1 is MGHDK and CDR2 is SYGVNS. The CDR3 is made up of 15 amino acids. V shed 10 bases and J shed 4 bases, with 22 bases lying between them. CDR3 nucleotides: TGTGCCAACTATTATGAGGCCAGGGCTCCCTATGGCTACACCTTC. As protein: CANYYEARAPYGYTF.

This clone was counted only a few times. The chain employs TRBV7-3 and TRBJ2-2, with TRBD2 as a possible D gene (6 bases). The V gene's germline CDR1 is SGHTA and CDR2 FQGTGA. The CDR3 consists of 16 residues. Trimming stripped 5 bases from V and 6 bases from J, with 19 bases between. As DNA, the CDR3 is TGTGCCAGCAGCCTACCCGGGCGGGGTTCCGCCGGGGAGCTGTTTTTT. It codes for CASSLPGRGSAGELFF.

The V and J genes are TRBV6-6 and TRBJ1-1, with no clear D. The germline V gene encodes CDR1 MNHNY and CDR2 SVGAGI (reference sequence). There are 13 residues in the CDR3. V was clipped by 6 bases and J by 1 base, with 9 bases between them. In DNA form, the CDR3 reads TGTGCCAGCAGCCCCATGGCGAACACTGAAGCTTTCTTT. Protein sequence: CASSPMANTEAFF.

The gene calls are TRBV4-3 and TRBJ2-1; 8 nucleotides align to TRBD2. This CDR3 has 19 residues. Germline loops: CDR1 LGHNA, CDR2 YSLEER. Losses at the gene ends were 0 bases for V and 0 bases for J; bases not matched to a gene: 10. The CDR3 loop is CASSQESITGGSSYNEQFF. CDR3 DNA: TGCGCCAGCAGCCAAGAGTCGATTACGGGGGGGAGCTCCTACAATGAGCAGTTCTTC.

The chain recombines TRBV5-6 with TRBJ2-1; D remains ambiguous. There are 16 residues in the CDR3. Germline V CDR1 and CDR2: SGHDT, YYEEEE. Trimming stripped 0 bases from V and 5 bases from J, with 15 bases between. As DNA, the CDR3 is TGTGCCAGCAGCTTGGACACGGGTAGAGTACACAATGAGCAGTTCTTC. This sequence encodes CASSLDTGRVHNEQFF.

The CDR3 nucleotides are TGTGCCAGCAGCCCCGGGAGCGAAGGCACAGATACGCAGTATTTT. Its translation: CASSPGSEGTDTQYF. This rearrangement joins TRBV6-5 to TRBJ2-3, with D tentatively TRBD2 (6 bases). Trimming shortened V by 6 bases and J by 1 base, and 14 bases separated the two germline ends. CDR1 MNHEY and CDR2 SVGAGI come from the germline V gene. The CDR3 is made up of 15 amino acids.

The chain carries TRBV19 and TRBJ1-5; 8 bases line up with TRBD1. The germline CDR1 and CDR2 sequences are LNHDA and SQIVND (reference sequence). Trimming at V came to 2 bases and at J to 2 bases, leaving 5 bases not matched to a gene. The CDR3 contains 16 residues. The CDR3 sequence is CASSISGGMGNQPQHF. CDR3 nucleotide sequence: TGTGCCAGTAGTATATCAGGGGGCATGGGCAATCAGCCCCAGCATTTT.

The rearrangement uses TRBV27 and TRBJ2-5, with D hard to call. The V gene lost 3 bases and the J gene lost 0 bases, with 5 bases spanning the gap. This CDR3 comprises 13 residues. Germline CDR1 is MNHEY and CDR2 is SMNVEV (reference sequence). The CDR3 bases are TGTGCCAGCAGTTTGGCCTACCAAGAGACCCAGTACTTC. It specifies CASSLAYQETQYF.

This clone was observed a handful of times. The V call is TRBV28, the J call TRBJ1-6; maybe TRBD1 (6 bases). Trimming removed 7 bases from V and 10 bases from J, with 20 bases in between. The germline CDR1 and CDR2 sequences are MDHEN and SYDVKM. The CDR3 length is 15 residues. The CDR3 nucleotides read TGTGCCAGCAACCGACCACAGGGAATCAGGTCACCCCTCCACTTT. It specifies CASNRPQGIRSPLHF.

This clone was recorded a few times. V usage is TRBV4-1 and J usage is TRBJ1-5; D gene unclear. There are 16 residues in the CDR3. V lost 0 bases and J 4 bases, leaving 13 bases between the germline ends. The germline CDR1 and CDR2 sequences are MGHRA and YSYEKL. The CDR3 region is CASSQDLGRTNQPQHF. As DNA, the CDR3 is TGCGCCAGCAGCCAAGATCTGGGGAGGACGAATCAGCCCCAGCATTTT.

In nucleotides, the CDR3 is TGCAGCGTTGACAAACAGGATACGCAGTATTTT. This codes for CSVDKQDTQYF. This chain uses TRBV29-1 with TRBJ2-3; D unclear. The CDR3 is made up of 11 amino acids. Trimming cost V 3 bases and J 6 bases, with 7 bases left between them. Germline V lookup: CDR1 SQVTM, CDR2 ANQGSEA.

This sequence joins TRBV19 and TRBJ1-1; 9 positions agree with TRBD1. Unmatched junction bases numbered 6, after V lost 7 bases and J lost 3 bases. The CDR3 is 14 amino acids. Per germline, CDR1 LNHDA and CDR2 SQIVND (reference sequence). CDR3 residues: CASIQGQGYTEAFF. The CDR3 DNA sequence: TGTGCCAGTATCCAGGGACAGGGATACACTGAAGCTTTCTTT.

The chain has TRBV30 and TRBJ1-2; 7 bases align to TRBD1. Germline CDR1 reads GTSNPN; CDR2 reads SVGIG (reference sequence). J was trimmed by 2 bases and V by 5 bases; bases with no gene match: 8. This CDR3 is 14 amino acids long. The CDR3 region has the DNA TGTGCCTGGGCTCGGGACAGCGTAAACTATGGCTACACCTTC. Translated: CAWARDSVNYGYTF.

CDR3 protein: CASSLGRGNPYQPQHF. DNA for the CDR3: TGTGCCAGCAGCTTGGGCAGGGGCAACCCCTATCAGCCCCAGCATTTT. The V gene is TRBV5-6, the J gene TRBJ1-5; a weak D match, TRBD1 (6 bases). The V end was cut by 0 bases, the J end by 5 bases, with 15 bases between. The CDR3 length is 16 residues. Germline V gene data show CDR1 as SGHDT and CDR2 as YYEEEE.